This T cell receptor beta chain stems from a study of response to subunit inactivated influenza vaccine. The study's findings and limits: New T cells are recruited in small numbers by each seasonal influenza vaccination, according to the authors' suggestion.

Concerning this clonotype itself: The antigen is not known.

Using its own MiXCR run on the RT-PCR reads, TCRdb lists one record per CDR3 protein. The table shows about 650,000 distinct CDR3 sequences, with 15% to 19% occurring only once. Germline CDR1 and CDR2: MDHEN and SYDVKM. The germline V and J ends were trimmed by 7 bases and 6 bases, with 22 bases remaining between them. The CDR3 sequence is 15 residues long. J is TRBJ2-7 and V is TRBV28; D unresolved. The sequence came from a man aged 50 or older who received an inactivated influenza vaccine. The sequences come from PBMCs from blood, collected roughly 12 days after vaccination. The CDR3 loop is CASTRSFLAAGEQYF. The CDR3 DNA reads as TGTGCCAGCACCAGAAGTTTTCTCGCCGCCGGCGAGCAGTACTTC.